Below are 25 T cell receptor beta chains sequenced from a single sample in a study of human T cells and chemical hapten exposure. TCRdb reprocessed the RACE reads with MiXCR, giving one entry per CDR3 protein. The sample includes a few hundred thousand distinct CDR3 sequences, about 6% of them seen just once. Time point given: patch test 2, 6 weeks after DPC sensitization. Treatment described: therapeutic diphenylcyclopropenone sensitization with weekly scalp DPC. This specimen consisted of whole blood, obtained in connection with sensitization to the hapten diphenylcyclopropenone (DPC). These TCRs come from a woman aged 18-30 years with alopecia areata. Some clones in this sample may be carry-over from other donors' samples.

The CDR3 is CASSYSVRQPQHF. The DNA of the CDR3 is TGTGCCAGCAGTTACTCGGTAAGGCAGCCCCAGCATTTT. The chain employs TRBV6-5 and TRBJ1-5; D is uncertain. Germline-derived CDR1 and CDR2 are MNHEY and SVGAGI. Between the trimmed V and J ends, which lost 0 bases and 7 bases, there was a span of 7 bases. The CDR3 runs to 13 residues.

This clonotype was counted only a few times. This chain connects TRBV29-1 to TRBJ1-5; the match to TRBD1 covers 7 bases. J was trimmed by 6 bases and V by 3 bases; bases with no gene match: 2. CDR3 length equals 12 residues. Germline values: CDR1 SQVTM, CDR2 ANQGSEA. CDR3 amino acids: CSVDRGAQPQHF. The CDR3 DNA reads as TGCAGCGTTGACAGGGGGGCTCAGCCCCAGCATTTT.

This clonotype has more than one count but fewer than ten. The chain is built from TRBV10-3 and TRBJ1-2; D is perhaps TRBD1 (6 bases). Germline V gene sequence: CDR1 ENHRY, CDR2 SYGVKD. This CDR3 is 16 amino acids long. The ends were cut back, 0 bases at V and 2 bases at J, with 13 bases in the middle. CDR3: CAISESGGAANYGYTF. The CDR3 region has the DNA TGTGCCATCAGTGAGTCTGGGGGGGCCGCCAACTATGGCTACACCTTC.

The J gene is TRBJ1-1, the V gene TRBV4-2; no firm D call. CDR1 and CDR2 from the germline V gene are LGHNA and YNFKEQ. The CDR3 is 14 amino acids. V lost 2 bases and J 4 bases, leaving 11 bases between the germline ends. The DNA of the CDR3 is TGTGCCAGCAGCCAACGGGGTGTGGGCACTGAAGCTTTCTTT. Translated, it gives CASSQRGVGTEAFF.

This clonotype occurred many times. As DNA, the CDR3 is TGTGCCAGCAGCCAAGCGATCGGGGGGCCTGGAAACACCATATATTTT. It translates to CASSQAIGGPGNTIYF. The chain uses TRBV4-2 and TRBJ1-3, with D tentatively TRBD1 (6 bases). The germline gives CDR1 LGHNA, CDR2 YNFKEQ. The CDR3 runs to 16 residues. V was cut by 1 base and J by 2 bases, with 12 bases left in between.

Ten or more counts support this clonotype. This rearrangement joins TRBV4-3 to TRBJ1-1; D is unclear. The CDR3 runs to 13 residues. The ends were cut back, 0 bases at V and 10 bases at J, with 12 bases in the middle. Germline V gene sequence: CDR1 LGHNA, CDR2 YSLEER. As DNA, the CDR3 is TGCGCCAGCAGCCAAGAGCAATCGGCTAGAGCTTTCTTT. This translates into CASSQEQSARAFF.

The CDR3 is CASSMAGGGWTDTQYF. The CDR3 DNA is TGTGCCAGCAGCATGGCCGGGGGGGGCTGGACAGATACGCAGTATTTT. The chain combines TRBV7-2 with TRBJ2-3; 8 bases are shared with TRBD2. CDR1 and CDR2 from the germline V gene are SGHTA and FQGNSA. The length of the CDR3 is 16 residues. Losses at the gene ends were 5 bases for V and 3 bases for J; bases not matched to a gene: 10.

This clonotype has just a few counts. CDR3 coding DNA: TGTGCCAGCACCTTAACTAGAGGAGCAGATACGCAGTATTTT. It encodes CASTLTRGADTQYF. The V call is TRBV2, the J call TRBJ2-3; D possibly corresponds to TRBD2 (5 bases). Germline CDR1 reads SNHLY; CDR2 reads FYNNEI. The CDR3 loop spans 14 amino acids. V was pared by 7 bases and J by 4 bases, with 15 bases between. The whole variable domain, filled in from reference TRBV2 and TRBJ2-3, reads EPEVTQTPSHQVTQMGQEVILRCVPISNHLYFYWYRQILGQKVEFLVSFYNNEISEKSEIFDDQFSVERPDGSNFTLKIRSTKLEDSAMYFCASTLTRGADTQYFGPGTRLTVL.

The chain links TRBV2 to TRBJ1-3; 7 bases align to TRBD1. V gave up 5 bases and J gave up 0 bases; unmatched junction bases: 1. Looked up from germline, CDR1 is SNHLY and CDR2 is FYNNEI. CDR3 length equals 14 residues. The CDR3: CASSWDSSGNTIYF. For the CDR3, the DNA is TGTGCCAGCAGTTGGGACAGCTCTGGAAACACCATATATTTT.

The CDR3 region is CSAIDNEQFF. CDR3 nucleotide sequence: TGCAGTGCTATCGACAATGAGCAGTTCTTC. The chain employs TRBV20-1 and TRBJ2-1; D call uncertain. Germline V CDR1 and CDR2: DFQATT, SNEGSKA (reference sequence). The length of the CDR3 is 10 residues. Between the trimmed V and J ends, which lost 4 bases and 5 bases, there was a span of 3 bases.

This clonotype appeared once. Germline and junction disagree at one end, which may indicate a read error. The rearrangement links TRBV7-9 to TRBJ2-7; possible D gene TRBD1, 5 bases. CDR3 length: 14 residues. Germline assignment: CDR1 SEHNR and CDR2 FQNEAQ (reference sequence). CDR3 protein: CATSPDTATYEQYF. CDR3 nucleotides: TGTGCCACCAGCCCGGACACCGCTACCTACGAGCAGTACTTC.

Many counts were recorded for this clonotype. Here the CDR3 DNA reads TGTGCCAGCAGTTCCCCAGTGGACAGGGCCTATGGCTACACCTTC. Its protein product is CASSSPVDRAYGYTF. The V and J genes are TRBV6-6 and TRBJ1-2, with TRBD1 identical over 8 bases. The CDR3 sequence is 15 residues long. Looked up from germline, CDR1 is MNHNY and CDR2 is SVGAGI (reference sequence). The V and J ends lost 4 bases and 4 bases, in that order; junction bases with no gene match: 8.

This clonotype was found a few times. The chain joins TRBV7-2 to TRBJ2-3; D gene uncertain. V lost 0 bases and J 7 bases, leaving 8 bases between the germline ends. This CDR3 is 13 amino acids long. Per germline, CDR1 SGHTA and CDR2 FQGNSA. The CDR3 nucleotides are TGTGCCAGCAGCTTAGCGTTTGAAAATACGCAGTATTTT. It yields the protein CASSLAFENTQYF.

The chain couples TRBV2 to TRBJ2-5, with D unresolved. Trimming cost V 1 base and J 2 bases, with 8 bases left between them. Germline V gene sequence: CDR1 SNHLY, CDR2 FYNNEI. The CDR3 loop spans 14 amino acids. The CDR3 is CASSEEALQETQYF. The CDR3 nucleotides read TGTGCCAGCAGTGAAGAGGCTCTTCAAGAGACCCAGTACTTC.

The chain has TRBV5-1 and TRBJ2-6; perhaps D is TRBD1 or TRBD2 (5 bases each). This CDR3 comprises 18 residues. The germline CDR1 and CDR2 sequences are SGHRS and YFSETQ. With 4 bases removed from V and 0 bases from J, the gap between germline ends came to 17 bases. Written as DNA, the CDR3 is TGCGCCAGCAGCGGGGACCTTCAATATACCTCTGGGGCCAACGTCCTGACTTTC. Protein: CASSGDLQYTSGANVLTF. The full variable domain, rest sourced from reference TRBV5-1 and TRBJ2-6, is KAGVTQTPRYLIKTRGQQVTLSCSPISGHRSVSWYQQTPGQGLQFLFEYFSETQRNKGNFPGRFSGRQFSNSRSEMNVSTLELGDSALYLCASSGDLQYTSGANVLTFGAGSRLTVL.

In its sample, this clonotype was seen many times. This rearrangement joins TRBV14 to TRBJ2-3; TRBD2 is a possible D gene (6 bases). This CDR3 has 15 residues. Deletions cut 4 bases from V and 1 base from J, with 12 bases between. Germline V gene lookup returns CDR1 SGHDN and CDR2 FVKESK. The CDR3 sequence is CASSPAGRGTDTQYF. CDR3 DNA: TGTGCCAGCAGCCCCGCGGGAAGAGGCACAGATACGCAGTATTTT.

This chain uses TRBV5-6 with TRBJ2-7, with 8 bases fitting TRBD1. CDR3 length: 13 amino acids. CDR1 is SGHDT and CDR2 is YYEEEE in the germline V gene. V lost 3 bases, J lost 12 bases, and 11 bases stayed unmatched. The chain's CDR3 is CASSSDRVDDPYF. In nucleotides, the CDR3 is TGTGCCAGCAGCTCGGACAGGGTGGATGATCCGTACTTC.

This clonotype was found many times. The CDR3 protein is CSASPTGVEREKLFF. DNA for the CDR3: TGCAGTGCTAGCCCCACAGGGGTCGAGAGGGAAAAACTGTTTTTT. This rearrangement joins TRBV20-1 to TRBJ1-4, with TRBD1 matching 7 bases. The V segment lost 3 bases and the J segment 8 bases; nucleotides outside the gene matches: 12. Germline V gene sequence: CDR1 DFQATT, CDR2 SNEGSKA (reference sequence). The CDR3 runs to 15 residues.

This rearrangement joins TRBV6-6 to TRBJ1-5; D is possibly TRBD1 (6 bases). The CDR3 contains 18 residues. V was clipped by 0 bases and J by 0 bases, with 15 bases between them. The germline V gene has CDR1 MNHNY and CDR2 SVGAGI (reference sequence). The CDR3 DNA reads TGTGCCAGCAGTTACTCATCGGGACACCAAAGTAGCAATCAGCCCCAGCATTTT. Protein product: CASSYSSGHQSSNQPQHF.

This clonotype was counted between two and nine times. This rearrangement joins TRBV6-2 or TRBV6-3 to TRBJ1-4, with a tentative D call TRBD1 (6 bases). The CDR3 has 17 amino acids. Germline-derived CDR1 and CDR2 are MNHEY and SVGEGT. The V and J ends lost 2 bases and 15 bases respectively, with 28 bases between them. CDR3 sequence (DNA): TGTGCCAGCAGTTACCCTTACCGGCCAGGGGCAGAAATGGGGATGTTTTTT. Its protein product is CASSYPYRPGAEMGMFF.

The genes are TRBV6-6 and TRBJ1-4; D is undetermined. V lost 6 bases and J lost 4, with 15 bases in between. This CDR3 is 15 amino acids long. CDR1 is MNHNY, CDR2 SVGAGI, per germline (reference sequence). The CDR3 protein is CASRDTRRGNEKLFF. The CDR3 region has the DNA TGTGCCAGCAGAGACACACGGCGGGGTAATGAAAAACTGTTTTTT.

The chain links TRBV6-5 to TRBJ2-1, with 9 bases matching TRBD2. Germline V CDR1 and CDR2: MNHEY, SVGAGI. The CDR3 is made up of 15 amino acids. J was trimmed by 9 bases and V by 0 bases; bases with no gene match: 6. The CDR3 spells CASSYSAGGRGEQFF. CDR3 DNA sequence: TGTGCCAGCAGTTACTCGGCGGGGGGGCGTGGTGAGCAGTTCTTC.

The chain joins TRBV12-3 or TRBV12-4 to TRBJ1-5, with a possible D match to TRBD1 (6 bases). The CDR3 has 15 amino acids. Trimming took 3 bases from V and 2 from J, leaving 11 bases between them. The CDR3 DNA reads TGTGCCAGCAGTTTGAGGGAGGGGGGCAATCAGCCCCAGCATTTT. This translates into CASSLREGGNQPQHF.

This clonotype was counted a few times. This chain joins TRBV7-2 and TRBJ1-1; D uncertain. The V end lost 1 base, the J end lost 7 bases, and 22 bases lay between the germline ends. This CDR3 has 17 residues. CDR1 is SGHTA and CDR2 is FQGNSA in the germline V gene. CDR3 region: CASSLDGVERLGVEAFF. The CDR3 nucleotides are TGTGCCAGCAGCTTAGACGGGGTAGAGAGGCTTGGGGTTGAAGCTTTCTTT.

This clonotype has only a few counts. The J gene is TRBJ2-7, the V gene TRBV29-1; possible D gene TRBD1, 5 bases. CDR1 SQVTM and CDR2 ANQGSEA come from the germline V gene. Deletions cut 4 bases from V and 0 bases from J, with 16 bases between. This CDR3 has 15 amino acids. The CDR3 protein is CSVAPNPGSSYEQYF. The DNA for the CDR3 is TGCAGCGTTGCTCCAAACCCAGGGTCCTCCTACGAGCAGTACTTC.